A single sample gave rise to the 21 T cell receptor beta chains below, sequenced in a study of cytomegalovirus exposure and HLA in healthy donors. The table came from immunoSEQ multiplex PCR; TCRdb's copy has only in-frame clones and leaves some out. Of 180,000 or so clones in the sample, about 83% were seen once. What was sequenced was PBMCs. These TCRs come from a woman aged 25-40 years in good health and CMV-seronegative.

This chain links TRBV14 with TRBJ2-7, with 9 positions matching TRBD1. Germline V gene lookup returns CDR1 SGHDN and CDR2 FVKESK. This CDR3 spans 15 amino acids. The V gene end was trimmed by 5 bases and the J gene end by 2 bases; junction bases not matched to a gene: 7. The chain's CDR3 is CASSSLRDRAYEQYF. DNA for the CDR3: TGTGCCAGCAGCAGTCTCCGGGACAGGGCCTACGAGCAGTACTTC. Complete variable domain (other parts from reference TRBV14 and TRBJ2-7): EAGVTQFPSHSVIEKGQTVTLRCDPISGHDNLYWYRRVMGKEIKFLLHFVKESKQDESGMPNNRFLAERTGGTYSTLKVQPAELEDSGVYFCASSSLRDRAYEQYFGPGTRLTVT.

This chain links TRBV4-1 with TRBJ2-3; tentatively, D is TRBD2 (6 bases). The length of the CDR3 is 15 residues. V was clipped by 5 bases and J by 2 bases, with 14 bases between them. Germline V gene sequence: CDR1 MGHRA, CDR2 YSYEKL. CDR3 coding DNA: TGCGCCAGCAGCGGGAGCGCGGGGAACACAGATACGCAGTATTTT. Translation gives CASSGSAGNTDTQYF.

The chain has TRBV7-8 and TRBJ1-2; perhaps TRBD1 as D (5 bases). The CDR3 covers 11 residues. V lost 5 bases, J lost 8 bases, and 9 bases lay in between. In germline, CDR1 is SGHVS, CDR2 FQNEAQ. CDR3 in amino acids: CASSNNRGYTF. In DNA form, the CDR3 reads TGTGCCAGCAGCAATAACAGGGGCTACACCTTC.

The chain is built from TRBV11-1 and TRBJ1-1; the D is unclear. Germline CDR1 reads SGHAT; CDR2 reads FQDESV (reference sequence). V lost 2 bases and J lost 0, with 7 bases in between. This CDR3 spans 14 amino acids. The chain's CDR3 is CASSLRTMNTEAFF. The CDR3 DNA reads TGTGCCAGCAGCTTACGTACAATGAACACTGAAGCTTTCTTT.

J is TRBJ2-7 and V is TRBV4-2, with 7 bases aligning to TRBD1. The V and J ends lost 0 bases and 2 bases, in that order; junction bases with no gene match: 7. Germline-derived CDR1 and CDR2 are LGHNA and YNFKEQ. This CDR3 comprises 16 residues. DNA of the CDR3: TGTGCCAGCAGCCAAGAAGAGGCTGACAGGGCCTACGAGCAGTACTTC. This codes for CASSQEEADRAYEQYF.

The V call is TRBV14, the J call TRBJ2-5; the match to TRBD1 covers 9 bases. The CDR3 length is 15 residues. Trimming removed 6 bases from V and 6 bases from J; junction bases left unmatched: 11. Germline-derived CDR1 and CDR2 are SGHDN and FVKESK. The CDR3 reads CASRPSGQGWKTQYF. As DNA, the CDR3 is TGTGCCAGCAGGCCCTCGGGACAGGGTTGGAAGACCCAGTACTTC.

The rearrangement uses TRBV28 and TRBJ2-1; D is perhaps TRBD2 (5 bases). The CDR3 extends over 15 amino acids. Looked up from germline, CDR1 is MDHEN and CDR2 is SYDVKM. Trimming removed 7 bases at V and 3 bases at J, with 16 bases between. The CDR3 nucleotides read TGTGCCAGCACCCTATCTAGGACTGTCTACAATGAGCAGTTCTTC. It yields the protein CASTLSRTVYNEQFF.

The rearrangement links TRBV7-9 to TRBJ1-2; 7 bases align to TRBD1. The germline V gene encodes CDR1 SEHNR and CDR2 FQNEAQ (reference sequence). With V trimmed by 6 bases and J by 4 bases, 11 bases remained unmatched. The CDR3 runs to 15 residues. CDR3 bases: TGTGCCAGCAGTACAGACAGGGAGTATAGCTATGGCTACACCTTC. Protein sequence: CASSTDREYSYGYTF. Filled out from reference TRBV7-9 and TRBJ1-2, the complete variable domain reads DTGVSQNPRHKITKRGQNVTFRCDPISEHNRLYWYRQTLGQGPEFLTYFQNEAQLEKSRLLSDRFSAERPKGSFSTLEIQRTEQGDSAMYLCASSTDREYSYGYTFGSGTRLTVV.

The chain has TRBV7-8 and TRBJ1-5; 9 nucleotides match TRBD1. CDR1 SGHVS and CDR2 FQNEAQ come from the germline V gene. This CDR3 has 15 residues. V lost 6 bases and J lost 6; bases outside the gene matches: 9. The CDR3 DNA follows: TGTGCCAGCAGTCATACAAGACAGGGGGTTCAGCCCCAGCATTTT. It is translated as CASSHTRQGVQPQHF.

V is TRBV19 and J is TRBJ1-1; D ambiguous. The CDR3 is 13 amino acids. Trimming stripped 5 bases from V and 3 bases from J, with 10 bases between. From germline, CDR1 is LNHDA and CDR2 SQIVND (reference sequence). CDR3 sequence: CASSLGRDTEAFF. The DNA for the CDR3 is TGTGCCAGTAGTCTTGGGCGGGACACTGAAGCTTTCTTT.

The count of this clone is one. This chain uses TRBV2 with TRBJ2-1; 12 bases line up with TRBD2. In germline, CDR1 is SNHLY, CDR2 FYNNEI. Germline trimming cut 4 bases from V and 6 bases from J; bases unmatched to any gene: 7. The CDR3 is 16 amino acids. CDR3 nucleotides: TGTGCCAGCAGTGGACCTAGCGGGGGGGCCTCCAATGAGCAGTTCTTC. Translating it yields CASSGPSGGASNEQFF.

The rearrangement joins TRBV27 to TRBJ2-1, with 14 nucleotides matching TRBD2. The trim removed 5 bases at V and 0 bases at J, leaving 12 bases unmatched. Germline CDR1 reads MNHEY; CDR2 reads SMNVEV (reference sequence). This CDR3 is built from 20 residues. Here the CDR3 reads CASSPMGLAGALISYNEQFF. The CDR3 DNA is TGTGCCAGCAGTCCGATGGGACTAGCGGGGGCCCTTATCTCCTACAATGAGCAGTTCTTC.

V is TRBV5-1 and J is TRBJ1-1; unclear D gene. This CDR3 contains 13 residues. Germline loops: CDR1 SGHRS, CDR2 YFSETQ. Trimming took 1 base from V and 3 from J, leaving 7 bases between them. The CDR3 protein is CASSLFGDTEAFF. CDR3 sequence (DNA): TGCGCCAGCAGCTTGTTCGGGGACACTGAAGCTTTCTTT.

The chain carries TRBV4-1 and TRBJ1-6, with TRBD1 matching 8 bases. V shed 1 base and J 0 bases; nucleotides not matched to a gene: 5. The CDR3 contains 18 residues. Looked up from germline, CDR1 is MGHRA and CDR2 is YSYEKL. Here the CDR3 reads CASSQAGQESSYNSPLHF. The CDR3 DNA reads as TGCGCCAGCAGCCAAGCGGGACAGGAGAGCTCCTATAATTCACCCCTCCACTTT.

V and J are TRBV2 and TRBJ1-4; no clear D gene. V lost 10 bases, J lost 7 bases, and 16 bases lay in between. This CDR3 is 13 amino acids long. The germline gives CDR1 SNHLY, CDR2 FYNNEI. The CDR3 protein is CAIRRDSGEKLFF. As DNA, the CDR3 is TGTGCCATCAGGCGGGATTCAGGTGAAAAACTGTTTTTT.

The CDR3 region has the DNA TGTGCCAGCAGTTACTCGGAGTTGAAGGAGACCCAGTACTTC. Protein sequence: CASSYSELKETQYF. The gene calls are TRBV6-5 and TRBJ2-5; no definite D call. The ends were cut back, 0 bases at V and 5 bases at J, with 10 bases in the middle. The CDR3 is 14 amino acids. CDR1 and CDR2 (germline): MNHEY, SVGAGI.

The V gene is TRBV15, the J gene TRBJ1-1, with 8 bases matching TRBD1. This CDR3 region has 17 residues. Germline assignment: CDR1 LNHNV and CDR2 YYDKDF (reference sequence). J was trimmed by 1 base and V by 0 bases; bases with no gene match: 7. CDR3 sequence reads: CATSRDHSTGANTEAFF. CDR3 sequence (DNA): TGTGCCACCAGCAGAGATCATTCGACAGGGGCGAACACTGAAGCTTTCTTT.

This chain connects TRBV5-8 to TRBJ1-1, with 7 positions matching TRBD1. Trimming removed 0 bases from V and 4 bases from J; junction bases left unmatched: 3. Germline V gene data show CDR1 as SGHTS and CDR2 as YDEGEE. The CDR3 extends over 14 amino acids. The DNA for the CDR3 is TGTGCCAGCAGCTTGGTGGCAGGGGGCACTGAAGCTTTCTTT. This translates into CASSLVAGGTEAFF.

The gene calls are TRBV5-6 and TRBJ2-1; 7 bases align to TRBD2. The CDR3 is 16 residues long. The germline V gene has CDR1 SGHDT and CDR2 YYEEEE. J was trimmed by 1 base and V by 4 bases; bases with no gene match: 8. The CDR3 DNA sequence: TGTGCCAGCAGCCCGGGGGACTATAGATCCTACAATGAGCAGTTCTTC. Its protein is CASSPGDYRSYNEQFF.

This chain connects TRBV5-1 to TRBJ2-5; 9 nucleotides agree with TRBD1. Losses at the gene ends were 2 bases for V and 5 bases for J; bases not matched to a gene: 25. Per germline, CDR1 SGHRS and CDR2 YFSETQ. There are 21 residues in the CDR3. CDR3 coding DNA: TGCGCCAGCAGCTTCCAAACGGGGAAGGGGGGACAGGGAACGGCGGGGGAGACCCAGTACTTC. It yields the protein CASSFQTGKGGQGTAGETQYF.

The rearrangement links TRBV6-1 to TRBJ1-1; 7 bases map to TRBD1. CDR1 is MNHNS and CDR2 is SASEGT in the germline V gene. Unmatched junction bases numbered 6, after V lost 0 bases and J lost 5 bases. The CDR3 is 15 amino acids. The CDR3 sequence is CASSEARGQLTEAFF. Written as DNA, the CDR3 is TGTGCCAGCAGTGAAGCGCGGGGACAGCTAACTGAAGCTTTCTTT.